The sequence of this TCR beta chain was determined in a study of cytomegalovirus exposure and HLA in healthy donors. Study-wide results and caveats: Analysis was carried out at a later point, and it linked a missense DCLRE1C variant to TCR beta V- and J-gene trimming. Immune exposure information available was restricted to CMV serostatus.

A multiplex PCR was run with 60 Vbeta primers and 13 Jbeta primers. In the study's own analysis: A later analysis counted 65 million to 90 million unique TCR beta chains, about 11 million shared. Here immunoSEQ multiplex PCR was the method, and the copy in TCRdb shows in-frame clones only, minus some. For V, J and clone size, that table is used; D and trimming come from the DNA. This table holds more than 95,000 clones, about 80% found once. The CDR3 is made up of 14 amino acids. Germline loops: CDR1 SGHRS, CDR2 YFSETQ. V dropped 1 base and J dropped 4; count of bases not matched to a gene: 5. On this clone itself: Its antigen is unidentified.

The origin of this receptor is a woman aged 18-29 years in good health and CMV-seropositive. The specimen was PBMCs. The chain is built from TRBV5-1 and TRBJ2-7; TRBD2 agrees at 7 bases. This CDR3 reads CASSLTGTIYEQYF. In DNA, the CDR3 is TGCGCCAGCAGCTTGACCGGGACTATTTACGAGCAGTACTTC.